This T cell receptor beta chain was recovered during a study of blood T cells in healthy people across ages. Trimming stripped 8 bases from V and 4 bases from J, with 14 bases between. This CDR3 region has 13 residues. The authors ran a second PCR of roughly 7 to 11 cycles using a sample-barcoded 5' primer and a J-beta primer mix. In TCRdb, the 5' RACE reads were re-called with MiXCR into one record per CDR3 protein. The data show about 1.4 million distinct CDR3 sequences, 55% to 75% seen once. To note about this clonotype: Its antigen remains unidentified.

The study, taken as a whole, reports: A greater number of naive CD4+ cells and higher diversity distinguished long-lived donors from aged donors. TCR beta diversity per million T cells fell roughly linearly with age.

This TCR was recovered from a man between 18 and 29 years old in good health. The sample was blood. The gene calls are TRBV12-3 or TRBV12-4 and TRBJ1-2, with D perhaps TRBD1 (5 bases). The CDR3 loop reads CASAETGVYGYTF. CDR3 DNA sequence: TGTGCCAGCGCTGAGACGGGGGTCTATGGCTACACCTTC.